Each of the 27 T cell receptor beta chains below was sequenced from the same sample in a study of control samples from healthy donors and cancer patients. Assay used: immunoSEQ multiplex PCR; TCRdb lists only in-frame clones, some missing. The sample consists of 90,000 to 150,000 clones, around 88% of them appearing once. Sequenced sample: blood. The receptor set was obtained from a man between 35 and 55 years old in good health.

In its sample, this clone was seen a few times. The chain recombines TRBV12-5 with TRBJ1-6; D uncertain. Trimming shortened V by 1 base and J by 1 base, and 5 bases separated the two germline ends. The CDR3 consists of 15 residues. Germline loops: CDR1 LGHNT, CDR2 FRNRAP. The CDR3 loop reads CASGLGRSYNSPLHF. The CDR3 DNA reads as TGTGCTAGTGGTTTGGGGCGATCCTATAATTCACCCCTCCACTTT.

A single count supports this clone. The chain has TRBV30 and TRBJ1-5; no definite D call. This CDR3 is built from 10 residues. Trimming stripped 8 bases from V and 10 bases from J, with 12 bases between. CDR1 and CDR2 (germline): GTSNPN, SVGIG (reference sequence). The CDR3 coding sequence is TGTGCCCCCCAAGTGGATCCCCAGCATTTT. Its translation is CAPQVDPQHF.

J is TRBJ2-2 and V is TRBV2; no definite D call. Trimming removed 7 bases from V and 2 bases from J, with 2 bases in between. Germline V gives CDR1 SNHLY, CDR2 FYNNEI. CDR3 size: 11 residues. CDR3 nucleotide sequence: TGTGCCAGCAAAAACACCGGGGAGCTGTTTTTT. This codes for CASKNTGELFF.

The chain carries TRBV30 and TRBJ1-2; 7 positions agree with TRBD1. V lost 3 bases, J lost 3 bases, and 10 bases stayed unmatched. CDR3 length: 15 amino acids. Germline-derived CDR1 and CDR2 are GTSNPN and SVGIG (reference sequence). The CDR3 here is CAWRGGTEHYYGYTF. Here the CDR3 DNA reads TGTGCCTGGAGGGGGGGGACAGAACACTACTATGGCTACACCTTC.

The table lists this clone with a count of one. The chain uses TRBV24-1 and TRBJ2-5; D not certain. The CDR3 loop spans 17 amino acids. V was clipped by 2 bases and J by 2 bases, with 17 bases between them. From germline, CDR1 is KGHDR and CDR2 SFDVKD. The CDR3 region is CATSDSGSRGRQETQYF. Written as DNA, the CDR3 is TGTGCCACCAGTGATTCCGGCAGCAGAGGTCGACAAGAGACCCAGTACTTC.

CDR3 DNA sequence: TGCGCCAGCAACCCGGGACAATCGAATGAGCAGTTCTTC. Its translation: CASNPGQSNEQFF. The chain carries TRBV23-1 and TRBJ2-1; D might be TRBD1 (6 bases). TRBV23-1 is given ORF status, its function remaining uncertain. With 7 bases removed from V and 7 bases from J, the gap between germline ends came to 14 bases. CDR3 length equals 13 residues.

This clone was seen a few times. The chain links TRBV12-3 or TRBV12-4 to TRBJ2-5; possible D gene TRBD2, 6 bases. Between the trimmed V and J ends, which lost 3 bases and 7 bases, there was a span of 9 bases. This CDR3 is 12 amino acids long. In nucleotides, the CDR3 is TGTGCCAGCAGTTTCGGAGGGAGGACCCAGTACTTC. Its protein product is CASSFGGRTQYF.

This clone was picked up a small number of times. This chain links TRBV24-1 with TRBJ1-2; D uncertain. This CDR3 is built from 13 residues. Per the germline V gene, CDR1 is KGHDR and CDR2 is SFDVKD. Trimming cost V 2 bases and J 4 bases, with 7 bases left between them. This CDR3 reads CATSDSGVYGYTF. The CDR3 nucleotides read TGTGCCACCAGTGATTCAGGAGTCTATGGCTACACCTTC.

J is TRBJ2-2 and V is TRBV10-1; TRBD2 matches 11 bases. J gave up 7 bases and V 5 bases, and 6 bases lay outside the gene matches. CDR1 is WNHNN, CDR2 SYGVQD, per germline (reference sequence). The CDR3 length is 15 residues. CDR3 sequence reads: CASSTPGTSGGELFF. The CDR3 region has the DNA TGCGCCAGCAGTACCCCCGGGACTAGCGGCGGGGAGCTGTTTTTT.

This chain links TRBV27 with TRBJ1-6, with D uncertain. The V gene's germline CDR1 is MNHEY and CDR2 SMNVEV (reference sequence). Trimming removed 2 bases from V and 0 bases from J, with 5 bases in between. The CDR3 is 15 residues long. CDR3 in amino acids: CASSLHSSYNSPLHF. The CDR3 region has the DNA TGTGCCAGCAGTTTACACAGCTCCTATAATTCACCCCTCCACTTT.

This clone was seen a single time. This chain joins TRBV10-1 and TRBJ2-3, with D maybe TRBD2 (5 bases). The ends were cut back, 6 bases at V and 0 bases at J, with 19 bases in the middle. The germline V gene has CDR1 WNHNN and CDR2 SYGVQD (reference sequence). The CDR3 runs 17 residues. The CDR3 region has the DNA TGCGCCAGCAGATTCCTGGCGGGTGGAACTAGCACAGATACGCAGTATTTT. This codes for CASRFLAGGTSTDTQYF.

This rearrangement joins TRBV18 to TRBJ2-5, with 7 positions matching TRBD2. The CDR3 spans 13 residues. The trim removed 3 bases at V and 5 bases at J, leaving 3 bases unmatched. The germline CDR1 and CDR2 sequences are KGHSH and LQKENI. The CDR3 DNA is TGTGCCAGCTCACCCGGACTAGTGGAGACCCAGTACTTC. Encoded protein: CASSPGLVETQYF.

This clone has a single count. This chain uses TRBV28 with TRBJ1-2; D gene ambiguous. Germline values: CDR1 MDHEN, CDR2 SYDVKM. Deletions cut 5 bases from V and 2 bases from J, with 12 bases between. This CDR3 has 14 residues. CDR3 in DNA: TGTGCCAGCAGTCCCTCGGGCCTCAACTATGGCTACACCTTC. Its protein is CASSPSGLNYGYTF.

A word on this clone: In the same sample, other DNA sequences code for this CDR3. J is TRBJ1-2 and V is TRBV7-2, with 7 bases lining up with TRBD1. Looked up from germline, CDR1 is SGHTA and CDR2 is FQGNSA. The CDR3 totals 13 residues. The trim removed 5 bases at V and 6 bases at J, leaving 6 bases unmatched. CDR3 in DNA: TGTGCCAGCAGCCTCCGGGACAGAGATGGCTACACCTTC. Its protein product is CASSLRDRDGYTF.

The chain links TRBV7-6 to TRBJ2-7, with 13 positions matching TRBD2. The CDR3 is made up of 16 amino acids. Germline trimming cut 5 bases from V and 7 bases from J; bases unmatched to any gene: 11. Germline loops: CDR1 SGHVS, CDR2 FNYEAQ. The CDR3 DNA is TGTGCCAGCAGCCCCTTCGGGACTAGCGGGGTCAGGGAGCAGTACTTC. Its protein product is CASSPFGTSGVREQYF. Together with reference TRBV7-6 and TRBJ2-7, the CDR3 gives the full variable domain: GAGVSQSPRYKVTKRGQDVALRCDPISGHVSLYWYRQALGQGPEFLTYFNYEAQQDKSGLPNDRFSAERPEGSISTLTIQRTEQRDSAMYRCASSPFGTSGVREQYFGPGTRLTVT.

The chain links TRBV7-8 to TRBJ1-1, with no clear D. The CDR3 runs to 17 residues. Looked up from germline, CDR1 is SGHVS and CDR2 is FQNEAQ. Trimming shortened V by 1 base and J by 0 bases, and 15 bases separated the two germline ends. Here the CDR3 reads CASSLVFRVGMNTEAFF. In DNA form, the CDR3 reads TGTGCCAGCAGCTTAGTCTTCCGGGTAGGGATGAACACTGAAGCTTTCTTT.

This clone came up once. The V and J genes are TRBV7-2 and TRBJ1-1; D is undetermined. Germline CDR1 reads SGHTA; CDR2 reads FQGNSA. Trimming removed 6 bases from V and 5 bases from J, with 19 bases in between. The CDR3 sequence is 15 residues long. The CDR3 spells CASRPESRAGTEAFF. Written as DNA, the CDR3 is TGTGCCAGCAGGCCCGAGTCGCGGGCGGGAACTGAAGCTTTCTTT. The full variable domain, its missing parts supplied by reference TRBV7-2 and TRBJ1-1, is GAGVSQSPSNKVTEKGKDVELRCDPISGHTALYWYRQSLGQGLEFLIYFQGNSAPDKSGLPSDRFSAERTGGSVSTLTIQRTQQEDSAVYLCASRPESRAGTEAFFGQGTRLTVV.

The chain couples TRBV10-3 to TRBJ1-5; D is unclear. This CDR3 has 14 amino acids. V was shortened by 3 bases and J by 1 base, with 7 bases between the two germline ends. CDR1 is ENHRY and CDR2 is SYGVKD in the germline V gene. Here the CDR3 reads CAISDGQSNQPQHF. In DNA form, the CDR3 reads TGTGCCATCAGTGATGGGCAGAGCAATCAGCCCCAGCATTTT.

This rearrangement joins TRBV11-2 to TRBJ2-2; 8 bases agree with TRBD2. This CDR3 is built from 18 residues. Germline assignment: CDR1 SGHAT and CDR2 FQNNGV. Trimming at V came to 3 bases and at J to 0 bases, leaving 9 bases not matched to a gene. The CDR3 sequence: CASSLLLSGASNTGELFF. CDR3 coding DNA: TGTGCCAGCAGCTTGCTGCTTAGCGGGGCATCGAACACCGGGGAGCTGTTTTTT.

This rearrangement joins TRBV27 to TRBJ2-3; TRBD1 matches 10 bases. J gave up 6 bases and V 6 bases, and 12 bases lay outside the gene matches. The germline V gene has CDR1 MNHEY and CDR2 SMNVEV (reference sequence). The CDR3 totals 16 residues. CDR3 in amino acids: CASSPPGTGVSDTQYF. The CDR3 DNA is TGTGCCAGCAGCCCCCCAGGGACAGGGGTTTCGGATACGCAGTATTTT.

V is TRBV5-4 and J is TRBJ2-2, with 7 bases matching TRBD1. CDR1 is SGHNT and CDR2 is YYREEE in the germline V gene (reference sequence). This CDR3 is built from 15 residues. Trimming cost V 4 bases and J 1 base; bases outside gene matches: 4. The CDR3 loop is CASSLRQGNTGELFF. CDR3 in DNA: TGTGCCAGCAGCCTACGACAGGGGAACACCGGGGAGCTGTTTTTT.

The chain links TRBV5-1 to TRBJ2-7; TRBD2 matches 8 bases. CDR1 is SGHRS and CDR2 is YFSETQ in the germline V gene. Trimming at V came to 5 bases and at J to 0 bases, leaving 4 bases not matched to a gene. The CDR3 is 14 amino acids. CDR3 protein: CASRDTSGSYEQYF. CDR3 in DNA: TGCGCCAGCAGAGATACTAGCGGCTCCTACGAGCAGTACTTC. Full variable domain (rest looked up from reference TRBV5-1 and TRBJ2-7): KAGVTQTPRYLIKTRGQQVTLSCSPISGHRSVSWYQQTPGQGLQFLFEYFSETQRNKGNFPGRFSGRQFSNSRSEMNVSTLELGDSALYLCASRDTSGSYEQYFGPGTRLTVT.

The chain recombines TRBV5-4 with TRBJ1-2; weak D call: TRBD1 (6 bases). Trimming shortened V by 4 bases and J by 1 base, and 8 bases separated the two germline ends. Germline-derived CDR1 and CDR2 are SGHNT and YYREEE (reference sequence). The CDR3 sequence is 13 residues long. The DNA for the CDR3 is TGTGCCAGCAGCCAGGACAGTAACTATGGCTACACCTTC. Its protein product is CASSQDSNYGYTF.

This rearrangement joins TRBV7-9 to TRBJ1-5, with unresolved D. V dropped 5 bases and J dropped 0 bases, with 8 bases sitting between them. The germline V gene encodes CDR1 SEHNR and CDR2 FQNEAQ (reference sequence). This CDR3 contains 14 residues. CDR3 DNA: TGTGCCAGCAGCCCCGTTGATAGCAATCAGCCCCAGCATTTT. Translated, it gives CASSPVDSNQPQHF.

This chain uses TRBV14 with TRBJ2-2, with unresolved D. The V and J ends lost 0 bases and 7 bases respectively, with 6 bases between them. CDR1 is SGHDN and CDR2 is FVKESK in the germline V gene. This CDR3 contains 13 residues. Here the CDR3 DNA reads TGTGCCAGCAGCCAAGATCATTACGGGGAGCTGTTTTTT. This codes for CASSQDHYGELFF.

The chain employs TRBV11-3 and TRBJ2-3, with D unclear. In germline, CDR1 is SGHNT, CDR2 YENEEA. The CDR3 totals 12 residues. The V end was cut by 1 base, the J end by 5 bases, with 4 bases between. The CDR3 spells CASSLVGDTQYF. CDR3 in DNA: TGTGCCAGCAGCTTAGTAGGAGATACGCAGTATTTT.

This rearrangement joins TRBV24-1 to TRBJ1-5, with D unresolved. CDR1 is KGHDR, CDR2 SFDVKD, per germline. There are 15 residues in the CDR3. Trimming removed 2 bases from V and 7 bases from J, with 14 bases in between. In DNA, the CDR3 is TGTGCCACCAGTGATTCGACCCGTCCGGGGCAGCCCCAGCATTTT. Its protein is CATSDSTRPGQPQHF.